Included here is one T cell receptor beta chain sequence, with context. What it recognizes is unknown. This CDR3 comprises 13 residues. Trimming at V came to 2 bases and at J to 5 bases, leaving 2 bases not matched to a gene. The V gene's germline CDR1 is SGDLS and CDR2 YYNGEE. These data belong to a study of beta chain features in type 1 diabetes. Whole-study results and caveats: PCR might preferentially amplify shorter templates, equally in patients and controls. Shorter TCRB CDR3s, moderately but significantly so, were found in Type 1 diabetes patients in all four CD4+ subsets.

Since all of the isolated RNA was reverse transcribed, expressed TCRB transcripts were what got sequenced. TCRdb keeps only in-frame clones here, not all; method: immunoSEQ multiplex PCR. This table holds roughly 230,000 clones, 9.5% to 13% found once. All of the sorted populations showed purity greater than 98%. The J gene is TRBJ2-5, the V gene TRBV9, with TRBD1 matching 8 bases. The source is a man aged 25-40 years with type 1 diabetes. What was sequenced was naive CD4+ T cells from blood. This CDR3 reads CASSVRQGETQYF. The DNA of the CDR3 is TGTGCCAGCAGCGTTCGACAGGGGGAGACCCAGTACTTC.